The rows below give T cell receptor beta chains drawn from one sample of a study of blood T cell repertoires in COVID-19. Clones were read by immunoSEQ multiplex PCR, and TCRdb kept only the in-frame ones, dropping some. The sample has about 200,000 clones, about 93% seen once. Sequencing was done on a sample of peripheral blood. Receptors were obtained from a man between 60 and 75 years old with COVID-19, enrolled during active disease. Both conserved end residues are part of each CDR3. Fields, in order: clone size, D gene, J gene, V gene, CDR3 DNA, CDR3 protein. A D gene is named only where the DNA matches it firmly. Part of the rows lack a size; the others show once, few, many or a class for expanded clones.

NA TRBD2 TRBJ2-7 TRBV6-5 TGTGCCAGCAGTTCGGGACTAGCGGGAGTTGGCGAGCAGTACTTC CASSSGLAGVGEQYF
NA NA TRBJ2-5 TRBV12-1 TGTGCCAGCAGCCCGGTTGTGAACTTC CASSPVVNF
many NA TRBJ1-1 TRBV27 TGTGCCAGCAGTCCAGACCCTTCCTTACAGGGAGTGAACACTGAAGCTTTCTTT CASSPDPSLQGVNTEAFF
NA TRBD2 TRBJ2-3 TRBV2 TGTGCCAGCAGTGAAGGGGTGACTAGCGGGGGCCTGAGCGATACGCAGTATTTT CASSEGVTSGGLSDTQYF
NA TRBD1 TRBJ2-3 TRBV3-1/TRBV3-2 TGTGCCAGCAGCCAAGATCGGACAGGAAGCACAGATACGCAGTATTTT CASSQDRTGSTDTQYF
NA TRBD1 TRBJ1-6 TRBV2 TGTGCCAGCGAAAGGCAGGGGGCGAGTATTAATTCACCCCTCCACTTT CASERQGASINSPLHF
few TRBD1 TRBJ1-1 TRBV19 TGTGCCAGTAGTACTACGGGACAGGCCAACACTGAAGCTTTCTTT CASSTTGQANTEAFF
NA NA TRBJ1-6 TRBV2 TGTGCCAGCAGTCGACAGTTTAATTCACCCCTCCACTTT CASSRQFNSPLHF
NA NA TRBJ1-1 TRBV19 TGTGCCAGTAAATCGGACGGGAGTATGAACACTGAAGCTTTCTTT CASKSDGSMNTEAFF
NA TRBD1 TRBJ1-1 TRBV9 TGTGCCAGCAGCGAAACTGCCGGGACAGGGTCCACTGAAGCTTTCTTT CASSETAGTGSTEAFF
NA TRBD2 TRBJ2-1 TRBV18 TGTGCCAGCTCACCCGGACTAGCGGGGGGCCGGGGCAATGAGCAGTTCTTC CASSPGLAGGRGNEQFF
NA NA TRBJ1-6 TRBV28 TGTGCCAGCAACGGGAACGGGGGGGATTCACCCCTCCACTTT CASNGNGGDSPLHF
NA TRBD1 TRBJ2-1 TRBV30 TGTGCCTGGAGTGTCCCGCCGGACAGGACTCTTAGGAATGAGCAGTTCTTC CAWSVPPDRTLRNEQFF
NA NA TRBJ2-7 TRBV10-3 TGTGCCATCAGACCGACTAGCTCCTACGAGCAGTACTTC CAIRPTSSYEQYF
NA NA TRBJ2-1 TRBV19 TGTGCCAGTAGTATAGCTAGCTCCTACAATGAGCAGTTCTTC CASSIASSYNEQFF
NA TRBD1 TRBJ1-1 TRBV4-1 TGCGCCAGCAGGAGCCCCGAGGGGGCCCTGAACACTGAAGCTTTCTTT CASRSPEGALNTEAFF
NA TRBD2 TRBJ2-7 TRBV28 TGTGCCAGCAGAAGGACTAGCGGGAGATACGAGCAGTACTTC CASRRTSGRYEQYF
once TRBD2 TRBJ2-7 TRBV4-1 TGCGCCAGCAGCCAAGACCTGACTAGCGGGAAATTGAGCTCCTACGAGCAGTACTTC CASSQDLTSGKLSSYEQYF
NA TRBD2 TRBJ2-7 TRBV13 TGTGCCAGCAGCCCCTTAGCGGGGGGGCTCAACGAGCAGTACTTC CASSPLAGGLNEQYF
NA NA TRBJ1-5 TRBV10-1 TGCGCCAGCAGTACCCTCGACCTAGGGGGCAATCAGCCCCAGCATTTT CASSTLDLGGNQPQHF
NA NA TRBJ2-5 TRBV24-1 TGTGCCACCTACAGTCTAGCGAATAGACAAGAGACCCAGTACTTC CATYSLANRQETQYF
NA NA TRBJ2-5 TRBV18 TGTGCCAGCTCACCGAACAGCCAAGAGACCCAGTACTTC CASSPNSQETQYF
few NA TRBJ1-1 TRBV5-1 TGCGCCAGCAGCTTGGTACCAGGGACTGAAGCTTTCTTT CASSLVPGTEAFF
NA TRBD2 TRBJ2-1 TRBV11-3 TGTGCCAGCAGCGTGGGACTAGCGGGGGTACATGAGCAGTTCTTC CASSVGLAGVHEQFF